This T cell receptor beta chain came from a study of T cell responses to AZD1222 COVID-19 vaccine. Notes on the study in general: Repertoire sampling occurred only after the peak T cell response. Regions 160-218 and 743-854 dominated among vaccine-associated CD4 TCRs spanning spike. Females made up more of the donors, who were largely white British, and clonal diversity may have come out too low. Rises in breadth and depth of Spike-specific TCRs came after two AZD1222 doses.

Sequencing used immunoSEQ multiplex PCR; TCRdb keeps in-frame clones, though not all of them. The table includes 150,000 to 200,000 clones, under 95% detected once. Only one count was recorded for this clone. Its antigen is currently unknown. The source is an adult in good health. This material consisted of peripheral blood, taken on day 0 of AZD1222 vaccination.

The CDR3 spells CASSLAREAGNTIYF. DNA for the CDR3: TGTGCCAGCAGCTTAGCCAGGGAGGCTGGAAACACCATATATTTT. V gene TRBV7-2 combines with J gene TRBJ1-3, with D perhaps matching TRBD1 (5 bases). Germline CDR1 reads SGHTA; CDR2 reads FQGNSA. The CDR3 is made up of 15 amino acids. V was pared by 0 bases and J by 2 bases, with 8 bases between.